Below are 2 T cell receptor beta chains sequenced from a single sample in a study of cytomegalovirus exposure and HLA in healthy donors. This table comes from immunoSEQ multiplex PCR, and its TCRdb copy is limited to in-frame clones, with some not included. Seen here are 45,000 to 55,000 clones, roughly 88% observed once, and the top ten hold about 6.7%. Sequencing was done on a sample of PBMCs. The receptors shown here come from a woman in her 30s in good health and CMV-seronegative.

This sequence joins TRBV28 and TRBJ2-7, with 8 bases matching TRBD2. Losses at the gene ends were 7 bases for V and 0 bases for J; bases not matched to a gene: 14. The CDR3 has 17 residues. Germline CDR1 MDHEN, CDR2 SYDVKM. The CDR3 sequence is CASIPGGGPLLSYEQYF. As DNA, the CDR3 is TGTGCCAGCATCCCCGGGGGGGGGCCCCTACTCTCCTACGAGCAGTACTTC.

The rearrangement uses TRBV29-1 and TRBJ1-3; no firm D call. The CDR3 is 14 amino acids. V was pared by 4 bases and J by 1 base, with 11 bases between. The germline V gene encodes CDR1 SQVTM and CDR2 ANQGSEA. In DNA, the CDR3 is TGCAGCGTTGTAAGTAGAACTTCTGGAAACACCATATATTTT. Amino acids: CSVVSRTSGNTIYF.